The 20 T cell receptor beta chains listed next were all sequenced from one sample in a study of blood T cells in healthy people across ages. Next came a second PCR, run for about 6 to 11 cycles, which used a sample-barcoded 5' primer along with a J-beta primer mix. TCRdb recomputed calls from the 5' RACE reads with MiXCR, one row per CDR3 protein. The sample has a few hundred thousand distinct CDR3 sequences; roughly a quarter are singletons. These sequences were also reported in another study, on T cells of mothers and their children.

Sequenced material: blood. These receptors were taken from a boy between 2 and 10 years old in good health.

This clonotype has just a few counts. The chain links TRBV20-1 to TRBJ2-2, with D perhaps matching TRBD2 (5 bases). Trimming stripped 0 bases from V and 6 bases from J, with 14 bases between. Germline assignment: CDR1 DFQATT and CDR2 SNEGSKA (reference sequence). The CDR3 loop spans 15 amino acids. The chain's CDR3 is CSAREGVLSSGELFF. The CDR3 DNA is TGCAGTGCTAGAGAGGGAGTCTTATCCTCCGGGGAGCTGTTTTTT.

This clonotype appeared a few times. The chain has TRBV12-3 or TRBV12-4 and TRBJ2-3; D gene unclear. The CDR3 totals 12 residues. The V end lost 4 bases, the J end lost 6 bases, and 8 bases lay between the germline ends. CDR3 sequence reads: CASSSPGDTQYF. The CDR3 DNA sequence: TGTGCCAGCAGTTCCCCTGGGGATACGCAGTATTTT.

The rearrangement joins TRBV12-3 or TRBV12-4 to TRBJ2-3; 10 bases are shared with TRBD2. The CDR3 is 12 amino acids. The V segment lost 2 bases and the J segment 14 bases; nucleotides outside the gene matches: 4. CDR3 coding DNA: TGTGCCAGCAGTTTAAGCGGGGGGGCCTCGTATTTT. Residues: CASSLSGGASYF.

V usage is TRBV11-2 and J usage is TRBJ2-5, with D perhaps being TRBD1 or TRBD2 (5 bases each). Germline CDR1 SGHAT, CDR2 FQNNGV. The ends were cut back, 1 base at V and 5 bases at J, with 14 bases in the middle. There are 15 residues in the CDR3. CDR3 amino acids: CASSLGAGRGETQYF. The CDR3 DNA reads TGTGCCAGCAGCTTAGGGGCAGGGAGAGGGGAGACCCAGTACTTC.

This chain uses TRBV12-5 with TRBJ2-7; TRBD2 aligns across 11 bases. V was clipped by 9 bases and J by 1 base; unmatched bases: 11. This CDR3 is built from 16 residues. CDR1 and CDR2 (germline): LGHNT, FRNRAP. The CDR3 DNA reads TGTGCTAGCCCCCGTACGGGACTAGCGGAATCCTACGAGCAGTACTTC. Protein: CASPRTGLAESYEQYF.

The genes are TRBV10-3 and TRBJ2-7; D remains ambiguous. The CDR3 has 15 residues. CDR1 is ENHRY, CDR2 SYGVKD, per germline. Trimming took off 3 bases at V and 0 bases at J, with 12 bases between the two ends. The CDR3 DNA is TGTGCCATCAGTGACGGTCCCGTTAGCTCCTACGAGCAGTACTTC. Encoded protein: CAISDGPVSSYEQYF.

A few counts support this clonotype. CDR3 protein: CASSSQMGGGETQYF. The CDR3 DNA reads TGTGCCAGCAGCTCACAAATGGGAGGGGGAGAGACCCAGTACTTC. The chain links TRBV7-9 to TRBJ2-5; possible D gene TRBD2, 7 bases. The germline gives CDR1 SEHNR, CDR2 FQNEAQ (reference sequence). This CDR3 has 15 amino acids. V was pared by 4 bases and J by 4 bases, with 16 bases between.

There are a few counts of this clonotype. This sequence joins TRBV12-3 or TRBV12-4 and TRBJ2-1; 7 bases are a match to TRBD2. The DNA matches TRBJ2-7 better at its end, which makes the J call doubtful. The CDR3 runs 15 residues. The CDR3 sequence: CASSLDGGSSGEQYF. The CDR3 DNA reads TGTGCCAGCAGTTTAGACGGCGGGAGTAGCGGCGAGCAGTACTTC.

The genes are TRBV12-3 or TRBV12-4 and TRBJ1-1, with D possibly TRBD1 on 6 matching bases. The CDR3 covers 14 residues. Trimming removed 6 bases from V and 5 bases from J, with 16 bases in between. CDR3 sequence (DNA): TGTGCCAGCAGCGAAACAGGGAAGATAACTGAAGCTTTCTTT. Translation: CASSETGKITEAFF.

This clonotype has more than one count but fewer than ten. CDR3 coding DNA: TGTGCCAGCAGTTTTTTGGGACTAGCGGGAGAGACCCAGTACTTC. Protein: CASSFLGLAGETQYF. The chain recombines TRBV12-3 or TRBV12-4 with TRBJ2-5, with TRBD2 matching over 12 bases. V lost 3 bases to trimming and J lost 4 bases; unmatched junction nucleotides: 3. CDR3 length: 15 residues.

This clonotype was seen more than once but under ten times. The V gene is TRBV10-2, the J gene TRBJ1-2; TRBD1 is a possible D gene (6 bases). Per the germline V gene, CDR1 is WSHSY and CDR2 is SAAADI. The CDR3 has 13 amino acids. V gave up 8 bases and J gave up 4 bases, with 14 bases separating them. Here the CDR3 DNA reads TGCGCCAGCGGTACAGGGTCGGGCTATGGCTACACCTTC. It specifies CASGTGSGYGYTF.

This clonotype was counted a few times. The chain couples TRBV5-1 to TRBJ1-1; no firm D call. V gave up 0 bases and J gave up 5 bases, with 11 bases separating them. Per germline, CDR1 SGHRS and CDR2 YFSETQ. The CDR3 is 14 residues long. The CDR3 sequence is CASSLDGYTTEAFF. CDR3 nucleotide sequence: TGCGCCAGCAGCTTGGATGGCTATACGACTGAAGCTTTCTTT.

The V gene is TRBV11-2, the J gene TRBJ2-7, with D tentatively TRBD1 (5 bases). The CDR3 contains 15 residues. Germline lookup yields CDR1 SGHAT and CDR2 FQNNGV. Between the trimmed V and J ends, which lost 5 bases and 6 bases, there was a span of 20 bases. The CDR3 loop reads CASSPPLPLGAEQYF. As DNA, the CDR3 is TGTGCCAGCAGCCCCCCATTGCCCCTTGGGGCCGAGCAGTACTTC.

The chain recombines TRBV5-8 with TRBJ1-2; TRBD1 aligns across 9 bases. This CDR3 contains 15 residues. Germline V gene sequence: CDR1 SGHTS, CDR2 YDEGEE. J lost 0 bases, V lost 4 bases, and 4 bases had no gene match. In nucleotides, the CDR3 is TGTGCCAGCAGCAACAGGACAGGGGCTAACTATGGCTACACCTTC. It is translated as CASSNRTGANYGYTF.

This clonotype came up a few times. V usage is TRBV7-9 and J usage is TRBJ2-7, with 7 bases aligning to TRBD1. CDR3 length: 14 residues. V was pared by 4 bases and J by 3 bases, with 6 bases of the junction left unmatched. Germline CDR1 reads SEHNR; CDR2 reads FQNEAQ (reference sequence). For the CDR3, the DNA is TGTGCCAGCAGCTCTCTTCGACAGGGCTACGAGCAGTACTTC. Amino acids: CASSSLRQGYEQYF.

The chain joins TRBV7-9 to TRBJ2-1, with D maybe TRBD2 (6 bases). Trimming pared 2 bases from V and 4 bases from J, leaving 12 bases between. Germline V gives CDR1 SEHNR, CDR2 FQNEAQ (reference sequence). The CDR3 consists of 15 residues. CDR3 coding DNA: TGTGCCAGCAGCTTAACTAGCACCAATTACAATGAGCAGTTCTTC. Its protein product is CASSLTSTNYNEQFF.

The V call is TRBV24-1, the J call TRBJ2-2; D remains ambiguous. Germline CDR1 is KGHDR and CDR2 is SFDVKD. Trimming left V 4 bases short and J 7 bases short, with 6 bases between. The CDR3 loop spans 12 amino acids. The CDR3 spells CATSDSGGELFF. In DNA, the CDR3 is TGTGCCACCAGTGACTCCGGCGGGGAGCTGTTTTTT.

This clonotype was recorded once. V usage is TRBV20-1 and J usage is TRBJ1-2, with no clear D. The V gene lost 4 bases and the J gene lost 7 bases, with 4 bases spanning the gap. This CDR3 has 9 amino acids. Germline V gene sequence: CDR1 DFQATT, CDR2 SNEGSKA (reference sequence). The CDR3 sequence is CSAKTGYTF. The CDR3 nucleotides read TGCAGTGCTAAGACTGGCTACACCTTC.

This clonotype was seen a few times. This chain joins TRBV7-8 and TRBJ2-7, with 7 bases identical to TRBD1. CDR3 length equals 13 residues. V shed 4 bases, J shed 6 bases, and the junction held 6 bases outside the gene matches. Germline V gives CDR1 SGHVS, CDR2 FQNEAQ. CDR3 sequence reads: CASSSEGGLEQYF. The DNA for the CDR3 is TGTGCCAGCAGCTCCGAAGGGGGCCTCGAGCAGTACTTC.

The J gene is TRBJ2-5, the V gene TRBV5-1, with TRBD1 matching over 7 bases. V gave up 0 bases and J gave up 5 bases; unmatched junction bases: 4. This CDR3 has 14 amino acids. The germline V gene has CDR1 SGHRS and CDR2 YFSETQ. The CDR3 DNA reads TGCGCCAGCAGCTTGGTAGGGGGCAGCGAGACCCAGTACTTC. This gives the protein CASSLVGGSETQYF.